Each of the 27 T cell receptor beta chains below was sequenced from the same sample in a study of cytomegalovirus exposure and HLA in healthy donors. Here immunoSEQ multiplex PCR was the method, and the copy in TCRdb shows in-frame clones only, minus some. The data contain some 250,000 clones, less than 95% of them singletons. Sequenced: PBMCs. The receptor source for this set is a young woman in good health and CMV-seronegative.

This clone showed up just once. The V gene is TRBV7-2, the J gene TRBJ2-7; D may be TRBD1 (6 bases). V was pared by 1 base and J by 2 bases, with 12 bases between. The CDR3 loop spans 15 amino acids. Looked up from germline, CDR1 is SGHTA and CDR2 is FQGNSA. The CDR3 spells CASSLEAGATYEQYF. The CDR3 nucleotides read TGTGCCAGCAGCTTAGAGGCAGGGGCTACCTACGAGCAGTACTTC.

This rearrangement joins TRBV29-1 to TRBJ1-1; 7 positions match TRBD1. V lost 3 bases and J lost 0; bases outside the gene matches: 4. This CDR3 spans 14 amino acids. Germline loops: CDR1 SQVTM, CDR2 ANQGSEA. Written as DNA, the CDR3 is TGCAGCGTTGAGGTAGGGACAGTGAACACTGAAGCTTTCTTT. It is translated as CSVEVGTVNTEAFF.

The chain joins TRBV5-6 to TRBJ2-1; TRBD1 aligns across 8 bases. With 3 bases clipped from V and 4 bases from J, the junction kept 3 bases outside the gene matches. The germline CDR1 and CDR2 sequences are SGHDT and YYEEEE. The CDR3 spans 14 residues. CDR3 coding DNA: TGTGCCAGCAGCTCCGGACAGGGTTACAATGAGCAGTTCTTC. Translating gives CASSSGQGYNEQFF.

The chain couples TRBV5-1 to TRBJ2-1, with 8 nucleotides matching TRBD2. The CDR3 covers 18 residues. Germline loops: CDR1 SGHRS, CDR2 YFSETQ. Trimming took 4 bases from V and 3 from J; bases not matched to a gene: 15. The CDR3 DNA is TGCGCCAGCAGCCTCCCCCCGGGACTAGGATTTTTCTACAATGAGCAGTTCTTC. Encoded protein: CASSLPPGLGFFYNEQFF.

This chain links TRBV11-3 with TRBJ2-1; 12 positions agree with TRBD2. Germline-derived CDR1 and CDR2 are SGHNT and YENEEA. The junction had 10 bases not matched to a gene; V was cut back by 4 bases and J by 9 bases. The CDR3 length is 16 residues. The CDR3: CASSYPTSGRAGEQFF. The CDR3 DNA sequence: TGTGCCAGCAGCTACCCGACTAGCGGGAGAGCTGGTGAGCAGTTCTTC. Full variable domain (rest looked up from reference TRBV11-3 and TRBJ2-1): EAGVVQSPRYKIIEKKQPVAFWCNPISGHNTLYWYLQNLGQGPELLIRYENEEAVDDSQLPKDRFSAERLKGVDSTLKIQPAELGDSAVYLCASSYPTSGRAGEQFFGPGTRLTVL.

This chain links TRBV6-1 with TRBJ2-7; 7 nucleotides line up with TRBD2. CDR3 length: 15 residues. Trimming cost V 6 bases and J 0 bases; bases outside gene matches: 8. CDR1 and CDR2 from the germline V gene are MNHNS and SASEGT. CDR3 DNA sequence: TGTGCCAGCAGCCGCTCGGGCGGGAGCTCCTACGAGCAGTACTTC. It translates to CASSRSGGSSYEQYF.

This chain joins TRBV7-8 and TRBJ2-5, with 10 positions matching TRBD2. The CDR3 sequence is 14 residues long. Germline trimming cut 1 base from V and 5 bases from J; bases unmatched to any gene: 1. Germline V CDR1 and CDR2: SGHVS, FQNEAQ. Written as DNA, the CDR3 is TGTGCCAGCAGCTTAGGACTAGCGGGCGAGACCCAGTACTTC. As protein: CASSLGLAGETQYF.

The chain has TRBV6-5 and TRBJ2-7, with D possibly matching TRBD2 (6 bases). The CDR3 contains 14 residues. V dropped 2 bases and J dropped 3 bases, with 11 bases sitting between them. Germline V gives CDR1 MNHEY, CDR2 SVGAGI. The CDR3 region is CASSYGAGLYEQYF. CDR3 nucleotides: TGTGCCAGCAGTTACGGAGCGGGCCTCTACGAGCAGTACTTC.

This chain joins TRBV19 and TRBJ2-3; 13 bases agree with TRBD2. Germline CDR1 LNHDA, CDR2 SQIVND (reference sequence). Trimming cost V 5 bases and J 5 bases; bases outside gene matches: 1. There are 14 residues in the CDR3. Written as DNA, the CDR3 is TGTGCCAGTAGTCGGACTAGCGGGAGAGATACGCAGTATTTT. It is translated as CASSRTSGRDTQYF.

The chain joins TRBV19 to TRBJ2-1; 7 nucleotides agree with TRBD2. The CDR3 has 13 residues. Germline V gene lookup returns CDR1 LNHDA and CDR2 SQIVND (reference sequence). The junction had 5 bases not matched to a gene; V was cut back by 8 bases and J by 4 bases. The CDR3 spells CASGRGGYNEQFF. In nucleotides, the CDR3 is TGTGCCAGTGGGCGGGGAGGGTACAATGAGCAGTTCTTC. Full variable domain (remainder filled in from reference TRBV19 and TRBJ2-1): DGGITQSPKYLFRKEGQNVTLSCEQNLNHDAMYWYRQDPGQGLRLIYYSQIVNDFQKGDIAEGYSVSREKKESFPLTVTSAQKNPTAFYLCASGRGGYNEQFFGPGTRLTVL.

This chain connects TRBV5-4 to TRBJ2-7, with 8 bases fitting TRBD2. Germline lookup yields CDR1 SGHNT and CDR2 YYREEE (reference sequence). This CDR3 has 13 amino acids. The junction had 5 bases not matched to a gene; V was cut back by 4 bases and J by 5 bases. CDR3 DNA: TGTGCCAGCAGCATTGGACTAGCTGACGAGCAGTACTTC. Translating gives CASSIGLADEQYF.

The chain is built from TRBV1 and TRBJ2-1; no DNA check was done on the table's D call, TRBD2. TRBV1 is described as a pseudogene. The CDR3 covers 15 residues. CDR3 DNA: TGCACCAGCAGCCAAACTAGCGGGAACTTCGATGAGCAGTTCTTC. This gives the protein CTSSQTSGNFDEQFF.

The CDR3 DNA reads TGTGCCAGCAGTAAGACAGGGACCCACTACGAGCAGTACTTC. Residues: CASSKTGTHYEQYF. The chain joins TRBV6-5 to TRBJ2-7; 7 nucleotides align to TRBD1. V lost 5 bases, J lost 3 bases, and 7 bases stayed unmatched. This CDR3 has 14 amino acids. CDR1 MNHEY and CDR2 SVGAGI come from the germline V gene.

The V call is TRBV7-2, the J call TRBJ2-2; possible D gene TRBD2, 6 bases. Trimming pared 6 bases from V and 5 bases from J, leaving 16 bases between. Germline V gene sequence: CDR1 SGHTA, CDR2 FQGNSA. This CDR3 spans 15 amino acids. Here the CDR3 DNA reads TGTGCCAGCAGTGTAACCGGGGCGGGGACCGGGGAGCTGTTTTTT. Protein product: CASSVTGAGTGELFF. Full variable domain (rest looked up from reference TRBV7-2 and TRBJ2-2): GAGVSQSPSNKVTEKGKDVELRCDPISGHTALYWYRQSLGQGLEFLIYFQGNSAPDKSGLPSDRFSAERTGGSVSTLTIQRTQQEDSAVYLCASSVTGAGTGELFFGEGSRLTVL.

In nucleotides, the CDR3 is TGTGCCAGCAGCTTAGGTCGGGAGGGCCTGTCCTACGAGCAGTACTTC. This sequence encodes CASSLGREGLSYEQYF. This chain joins TRBV7-8 and TRBJ2-7; 8 bases match TRBD2. Losses at the gene ends were 1 base for V and 1 base for J; bases not matched to a gene: 6. This CDR3 has 16 amino acids. Germline V gene data show CDR1 as SGHVS and CDR2 as FQNEAQ.

The rearrangement joins TRBV29-1 to TRBJ2-1; no reliable D call. The CDR3 runs to 11 residues. V was clipped by 7 bases and J by 3 bases, with 7 bases between them. Germline assignment: CDR1 SQVTM and CDR2 ANQGSEA. The CDR3 reads CSAAFYNEQFF. CDR3 DNA sequence: TGCAGCGCTGCATTCTACAATGAGCAGTTCTTC.

The chain carries TRBV25-1 and TRBJ2-1; 7 nucleotides match TRBD1. Germline CDR1 reads MGHDK; CDR2 reads SYGVNS. The CDR3 spans 14 residues. V trimming: 4 bases; J trimming: 10 bases; junction bases outside the gene matches: 10. The CDR3 loop is CASSVPGQLNEQFF. CDR3 coding DNA: TGTGCCAGCAGTGTACCGGGACAGCTTAACGAGCAGTTCTTC.

The rearrangement uses TRBV5-6 and TRBJ2-1; D perhaps matches TRBD1 (5 bases). This CDR3 spans 12 amino acids. The germline gives CDR1 SGHDT, CDR2 YYEEEE. The ends were cut back, 3 bases at V and 9 bases at J, with 10 bases in the middle. The DNA of the CDR3 is TGTGCCAGCAGCTCAGGGTCTACTGAGCAGTTCTTC. This sequence encodes CASSSGSTEQFF.

The chain links TRBV27 to TRBJ2-7, with a weak D call TRBD1 (6 bases). V was cut by 1 base and J by 4 bases, with 17 bases left in between. The CDR3 runs to 16 residues. Germline V gene data show CDR1 as MNHEY and CDR2 as SMNVEV (reference sequence). CDR3 sequence reads: CASSLLGAGGGYEQYF. CDR3 DNA sequence: TGTGCCAGCAGTTTATTGGGGGCTGGGGGCGGATACGAGCAGTACTTC.

The gene calls are TRBV4-1 and TRBJ2-5; 7 nucleotides align to TRBD2. The CDR3 has 15 residues. Germline lookup yields CDR1 MGHRA and CDR2 YSYEKL. J lost 1 base, V lost 4 bases, and 6 bases had no gene match. In nucleotides, the CDR3 is TGCGCCAGCAGCCCGACACTAGCGACCCAAGAGACCCAGTACTTC. Translated, it gives CASSPTLATQETQYF.

DNA of the CDR3: TGTGCCAGCAGTGAAGCGAATAGTGCGGGGAGCTCCTACGAGCAGTACTTC. It is translated as CASSEANSAGSSYEQYF. V gene TRBV2 combines with J gene TRBJ2-7, with D perhaps TRBD2 (6 bases). Germline CDR1 SNHLY, CDR2 FYNNEI. Trimming stripped 0 bases from V and 0 bases from J, with 15 bases between. This CDR3 comprises 17 residues.

The chain uses TRBV29-1 and TRBJ2-1; 10 bases map to TRBD1. Trimming took 7 bases from V and 4 from J; bases not matched to a gene: 10. The CDR3 sequence is 15 residues long. Germline lookup yields CDR1 SQVTM and CDR2 ANQGSEA. The CDR3 region has the DNA TGCAGCGACGCCAGCCGGGACAGGGGATACAATGAGCAGTTCTTC. It yields the protein CSDASRDRGYNEQFF.

The chain couples TRBV5-6 to TRBJ1-1; 7 bases match TRBD1. Unmatched junction bases numbered 2, after V lost 2 bases and J lost 4 bases. CDR1 and CDR2 from the germline V gene are SGHDT and YYEEEE. The CDR3 sequence is 13 residues long. CDR3 DNA sequence: TGTGCCAGCAGCTTCACAGGGGTCACTGAAGCTTTCTTT. Protein product: CASSFTGVTEAFF.

The chain recombines TRBV7-3 with TRBJ2-1; 11 positions match TRBD2. The V gene end was trimmed by 5 bases and the J gene end by 4 bases; junction bases not matched to a gene: 4. There are 15 residues in the CDR3. From germline, CDR1 is SGHTA and CDR2 FQGTGA. The CDR3 loop is CASSEGLAEYNEQFF. DNA for the CDR3: TGTGCCAGCAGCGAGGGACTAGCGGAGTACAATGAGCAGTTCTTC.

The chain recombines TRBV29-1 with TRBJ2-7, with TRBD2 matching 7 bases. J lost 3 bases, V lost 5 bases, and 13 bases had no gene match. The germline CDR1 and CDR2 sequences are SQVTM and ANQGSEA. This CDR3 contains 15 residues. CDR3 loop: CSVMLVASGHYEQYF. CDR3 nucleotide sequence: TGCAGCGTTATGCTCGTGGCTAGCGGCCACTACGAGCAGTACTTC.

The chain recombines TRBV29-1 with TRBJ2-3; a weak D match, TRBD2 (7 bases). Germline V gene data show CDR1 as SQVTM and CDR2 as ANQGSEA. Deletions cut 6 bases from V and 2 bases from J, with 24 bases between. The CDR3 is 17 residues long. DNA of the CDR3: TGCAGCGTCGACGGACAGCTAAAGGGAGGGGACACAGATACGCAGTATTTT. This translates into CSVDGQLKGGDTDTQYF.

This chain connects TRBV27 to TRBJ2-2; D may be TRBD1 (5 bases). The CDR3 is made up of 13 amino acids. Germline V lookup: CDR1 MNHEY, CDR2 SMNVEV (reference sequence). V lost 10 bases to trimming and J lost 2 bases, with 11 bases between them. The CDR3 spells CATEDTNTGELFF. CDR3 DNA: TGTGCCACCGAGGACACAAACACCGGGGAGCTGTTTTTT.